Listed below are T cell receptor beta chains from one sample, sequenced in a study of blood T cell repertoires in COVID-19. This table comes from immunoSEQ multiplex PCR, and its TCRdb copy is limited to in-frame clones, with some not included. The sample lists around 56,000 clones, 80% occurring once. The sample comprised peripheral blood. Source of these receptors: a man in his sixties with acute or convalescent COVID-19. Each CDR3 is given without its conserved first and last residue.

j_call | v_call | cdr3_aa
TRBJ2-1 | TRBV7-8 | ASSISGGALNEQF
TRBJ2-7 | TRBV5-4 | ASSQTGALYEQY
TRBJ2-3 | TRBV5-1 | ASSQDRPTDTQY
TRBJ2-1 | TRBV4-1 | ASSQDMVVSYNEQF
TRBJ1-4 | TRBV5-1 | ASSLIEGAGKLF
TRBJ2-7 | TRBV21-1 | ASSKEGFFGTGGSREQY
TRBJ1-2 | TRBV4-1 | ASSQGTGDGYT
TRBJ2-5 | TRBV5-1 | ASSLVIQETQY
TRBJ2-1 | TRBV7-3 | ASSSVTSGGPYNEQF
TRBJ1-4 | TRBV12-1 | ASSSSPLKLF
TRBJ2-1 | TRBV5-1 | ASSQLGLAGGRYEQF
TRBJ2-1 | TRBV27 | ASSGQGRVNEQF
TRBJ1-1 | TRBV5-4 | ASSLPAGLNTEAF
TRBJ2-2 | TRBV12-5 | ASGASAGAFYTGELF
TRBJ2-1 | TRBV11-2 | ASSLARGEQF
TRBJ1-4 | TRBV9 | ASSVVAGTNEKLF
TRBJ1-4 | TRBV29-1 | SVRTEKLF